Shown below are 10 T cell receptor beta chains from a single sample sequenced in a study of graft-versus-host responses after intestinal transplantation (dated by TCRdb to 2020 to 2023). The protocol used for the library was the immunoSEQ multiplex PCR assay. TCRdb carries this immuneACCESS record with in-frame sequences only. Its versions omit some clonotypes, under half of them owing to an unresolved V gene in the studies checked, with the rest unexplained. This sample lists about 47,000 clones; roughly 96% were detected once. The ten largest clones represent around 0.25% of the sample. The sample's time point label is to be understood as: cells obtained before transplantation from donor or recipient. The antigens these receptors bind are not known. The specimen comprised unstimulated CD8+ T cells sorted from spleen or lymph node cells, sampled before transplant. The receptors here all came from a human donor who was the organ donor for an intestinal transplant.

CDR3 region: CASGSYEQYF. CDR3 nucleotide sequence: TGTGCCAGCGGCTCCTACGAGCAGTACTTC. This chain uses TRBV28 with TRBJ2-7; D unresolved. The CDR3 length is 10 residues. Trimming removed 8 bases at V and 0 bases at J, with 2 bases between. Germline-derived CDR1 and CDR2 are MDHEN and SYDVKM.

V and J are TRBV27 and TRBJ1-2; D is perhaps TRBD1 (5 bases). Germline-derived CDR1 and CDR2 are MNHEY and SMNVEV (reference sequence). V lost 6 bases, J lost 7 bases, and 18 bases lay in between. This CDR3 spans 14 amino acids. The CDR3 coding sequence is TGTGCCAGCAGCCAAGGGACCCCGGCAGGTGGCTACACCTTC. Translating it yields CASSQGTPAGGYTF.

The rearrangement uses TRBV27 and TRBJ2-2; D gene uncertain. This CDR3 comprises 17 residues. V gave up 6 bases and J gave up 5 bases, with 22 bases separating them. Germline loops: CDR1 MNHEY, CDR2 SMNVEV (reference sequence). CDR3 residues: CASSKLVGPDITGELFF. The CDR3 DNA reads TGTGCCAGCAGCAAACTGGTTGGGCCTGATATTACCGGGGAGCTGTTTTTT.

The CDR3 coding sequence is TGTGCCAGTAGTATCTTCCAGAACACTGAAGCTTTCTTT. As protein: CASSIFQNTEAFF. This chain connects TRBV19 to TRBJ1-1; the D is unclear. The CDR3 runs 13 residues. The V end was cut by 3 bases, the J end by 1 base, with 6 bases between. Germline CDR1 is LNHDA and CDR2 is SQIVND (reference sequence).

The rearrangement uses TRBV12-5 and TRBJ1-5, with unresolved D. V was clipped by 3 bases and J by 6 bases, with 6 bases between them. CDR1 is LGHNT and CDR2 is FRNRAP in the germline V gene. The CDR3 has 12 residues. The CDR3 DNA follows: TGTGCTAGTGGTTTTTTAGGTCAGCCCCAGCATTTT. Amino acid sequence: CASGFLGQPQHF.

The chain couples TRBV23-1 to TRBJ1-1; D remains ambiguous. TRBV23-1 is an ORF for which the function is uncertain. CDR3 length equals 16 residues. The ends were cut back, 1 base at V and 2 bases at J, with 14 bases in the middle. This CDR3 reads CASSQYPRVENTEAFF. CDR3 bases: TGCGCCAGCAGTCAATACCCACGGGTGGAAAACACTGAAGCTTTCTTT.

With regard to this clone: One junction end does not reproduce the germline sequence, and a read error may be involved. Other DNA sequences in the same sample also yield this CDR3. V usage is TRBV27 and J usage is TRBJ2-7, with D maybe TRBD1 (7 bases). The CDR3 runs to 15 residues. Germline CDR1 MNHEY, CDR2 SMNVEV (reference sequence). The CDR3: CASSLSGGGEYEQYF. The CDR3 nucleotides read TGTGCCAGTAGTTTATCAGGAGGGGGCGAATACGAGCAGTACTTC.

J is TRBJ2-3 and V is TRBV2; 7 nucleotides match TRBD2. V gave up 9 bases and J gave up 6 bases; unmatched junction bases: 15. Germline CDR1 SNHLY, CDR2 FYNNEI. The CDR3 is 15 amino acids. This chain's CDR3 is CARGAPNSGRDTQYF. CDR3 bases: TGTGCCAGAGGGGCGCCCAATAGCGGGCGGGATACGCAGTATTTT.

This chain joins TRBV10-3 and TRBJ2-7, with D maybe TRBD1 (5 bases). Deletions cut 0 bases from V and 3 bases from J, with 12 bases between. This CDR3 spans 15 amino acids. CDR1 and CDR2 from the germline V gene are ENHRY and SYGVKD. The CDR3 is CAISESGQGYYEQYF. CDR3 in DNA: TGTGCCATCAGTGAGTCGGGCCAGGGTTACTACGAGCAGTACTTC.

The CDR3 DNA is TGTGCCAGCAGCTTGGATGGGGAGGCAGGGACGGGATTTGATGAGCAGTTCTTC. It codes for CASSLDGEAGTGFDEQFF. This sequence joins TRBV5-6 and TRBJ2-1; D is possibly TRBD2 (6 bases). CDR1 is SGHDT, CDR2 YYEEEE, per germline. The V end lost 0 bases, the J end lost 8 bases, and 24 bases lay between the germline ends. This CDR3 has 18 amino acids.